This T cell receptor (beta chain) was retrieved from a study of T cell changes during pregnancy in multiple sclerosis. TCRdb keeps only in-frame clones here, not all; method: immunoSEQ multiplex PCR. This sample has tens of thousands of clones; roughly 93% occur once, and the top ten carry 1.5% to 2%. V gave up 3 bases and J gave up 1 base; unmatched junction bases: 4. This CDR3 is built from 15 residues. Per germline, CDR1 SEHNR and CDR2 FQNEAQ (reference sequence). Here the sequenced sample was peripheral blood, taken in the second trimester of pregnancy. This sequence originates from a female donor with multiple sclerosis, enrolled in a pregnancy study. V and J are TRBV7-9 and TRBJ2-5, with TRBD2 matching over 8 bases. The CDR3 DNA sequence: TGTGCCAGCAGCTTGGGGCTAGCGGGCCAAGAGACCCAGTACTTC. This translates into CASSLGLAGQETQYF.